This T cell receptor beta chain originates from a study of CD8 T cells in cerebrospinal fluid in Alzheimer's disease. The CDR3 is 15 residues long. Per the germline V gene, CDR1 is LGHNA and CDR2 is YNFKEQ. TCRdb re-called the 10x single-cell sequencing reads and catalogs CDR3 proteins one per entry, DNA excluded. In total, the table holds over a thousand distinct CDR3 sequences. In terms of frequency, this clonotype is medium-sized. Sequencing input: cerebrospinal fluid. V and J are TRBV4-2 and TRBJ2-7; TCRdb names TRBD2, which stays unverified in the absence of DNA. This receptor was taken from a human donor with Parkinson's disease. The CDR3 is CASSQDGAGGGEQYF.